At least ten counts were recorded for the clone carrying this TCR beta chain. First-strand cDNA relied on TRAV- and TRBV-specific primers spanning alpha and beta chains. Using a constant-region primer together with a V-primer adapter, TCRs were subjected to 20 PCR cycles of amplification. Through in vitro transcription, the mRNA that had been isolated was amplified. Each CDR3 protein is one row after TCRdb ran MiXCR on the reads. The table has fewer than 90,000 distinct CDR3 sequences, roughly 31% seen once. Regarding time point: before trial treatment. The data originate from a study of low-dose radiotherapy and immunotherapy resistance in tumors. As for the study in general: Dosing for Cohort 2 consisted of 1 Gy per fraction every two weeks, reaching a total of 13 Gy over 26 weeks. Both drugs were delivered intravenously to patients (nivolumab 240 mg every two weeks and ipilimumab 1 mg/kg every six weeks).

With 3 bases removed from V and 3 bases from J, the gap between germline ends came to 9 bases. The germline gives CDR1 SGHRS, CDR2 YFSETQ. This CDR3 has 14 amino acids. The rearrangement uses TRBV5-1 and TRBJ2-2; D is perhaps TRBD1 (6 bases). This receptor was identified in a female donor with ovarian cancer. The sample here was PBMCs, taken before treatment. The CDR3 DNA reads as TGCGCCAGCAGCTGGGGGCCTGACACCGGGGAGCTGTTTTTT. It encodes CASSWGPDTGELFF. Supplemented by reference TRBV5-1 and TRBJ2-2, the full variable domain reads KAGVTQTPRYLIKTRGQQVTLSCSPISGHRSVSWYQQTPGQGLQFLFEYFSETQRNKGNFPGRFSGRQFSNSRSEMNVSTLELGDSALYLCASSWGPDTGELFFGEGSRLTVL.